The 3 T cell receptor beta chains listed next were all sequenced from one sample in a study of T-cell memory formation after mild COVID-19 (dated by TCRdb to about 2021). The library came from 5' RACE. Sequencing was carried out with an Illumina NovaSeq 6000. TCRdb reworked the public reads: Q25 trimming with fastp, MiXCR clone assembly, productive beta chains retained. When rows share a CDR3 protein, they turn into one entry using the most common DNA and genes. Across this sample there are approximately 150,000 distinct CDR3 sequences, with about 5.7% seen only once. About 2.1% of the sample is in the top ten clones. The sequencing input was PBMCs or a T cell subset sorted from them (not recorded which). These receptors all come from an adult woman who had mild COVID-19 (a few samples of this study predate the infection). The sample titles of this study are shuffled in the database, so cell type and time point are left out; the donor was told from shared clones.

This clonotype came up many times. The V and J genes are TRBV20-1 and TRBJ1-6; D is ambiguous. The germline CDR1 and CDR2 sequences are DFQATT and SNEGSKA (reference sequence). Trimming took off 3 bases at V and 9 bases at J, with 15 bases between the two ends. The CDR3 has 14 residues. CDR3 coding DNA: TGCAGTGCTAGGACACCCAATTCGGCTTCACCCCTCCACTTT. Its translation is CSARTPNSASPLHF.

This clonotype was seen many times. The chain combines TRBV6-2 or TRBV6-3 with TRBJ2-5, with 10 bases matching TRBD1. V dropped 5 bases and J dropped 7; count of bases not matched to a gene: 7. Germline CDR1 MNHEY, CDR2 SVGEGT. CDR3 size: 14 residues. CDR3 sequence reads: CASSPRRDRGTQYF. Written as DNA, the CDR3 is TGTGCCAGCAGTCCGCGACGGGACAGGGGGACCCAGTACTTC.

The sample holds many counts of this clonotype. The chain links TRBV5-1 to TRBJ1-1; D is ambiguous. Germline V gene sequence: CDR1 SGHRS, CDR2 YFSETQ. The CDR3 runs to 14 residues. V gave up 1 base and J gave up 0 bases, with 7 bases separating them. The chain's CDR3 is CASSLSDMNTEAFF. CDR3 in DNA: TGCGCCAGCAGCTTGTCAGATATGAACACTGAAGCTTTCTTT. The whole variable domain, filled in from reference TRBV5-1 and TRBJ1-1, reads KAGVTQTPRYLIKTRGQQVTLSCSPISGHRSVSWYQQTPGQGLQFLFEYFSETQRNKGNFPGRFSGRQFSNSRSEMNVSTLELGDSALYLCASSLSDMNTEAFFGQGTRLTVV.